The text below deals with one T cell receptor beta chain. The antigen is not known. This entry comes from a study of post-analysis software for immune sequencing data. Study as a whole: Disease trajectories encompassed relapsing-remitting, secondary progressive and progressive-relapsing multiple sclerosis.

Overall study results and limits: Multiple sclerosis patients had significantly lower normalized Chao1 diversity than controls. The study found TRBV5-6, TRBV5-1 and TRBV20-1 among about 5 TRBV segments more frequent in patients than controls.

Libraries were made from TCR beta cDNA, and they carried unique molecular identifiers. TCRdb passed the PCR reads through MiXCR, listing each CDR3 protein once. The table records roughly 800,000 distinct CDR3 sequences, roughly 50% of them present only once. The V gene lost 2 bases and the J gene lost 1 base, with 9 bases spanning the gap. CDR1 and CDR2 from the germline V gene are MNHEY and SVGAGI. There are 14 residues in the CDR3. The sequence derives from a girl aged 10 to 17 with multiple sclerosis. V gene TRBV6-5 combines with J gene TRBJ2-7; D is possibly TRBD1 or TRBD2 (6 bases each). The sequencing sample was made of blood. The chain's CDR3 is CASSYRGVSYEQYF. CDR3 nucleotide sequence: TGTGCCAGCAGTTACAGGGGGGTTTCCTACGAGCAGTACTTC.